The next 9 T cell receptor beta chains were all read from a single sample in a study of T cell responses to AZD1222 COVID-19 vaccine. The data were produced by immunoSEQ multiplex PCR, yet TCRdb's version contains in-frame clones alone and is incomplete. This sample has some 130,000 clones, with roughly nine tenths found just once. The sample consisted of peripheral blood, taken on day 0 of AZD1222 vaccination. The origin of the receptors is an adult in good health.

CDR3 DNA: TGTGCCAGCAGCGTAGCGGTGTGGGGTAACGATGATACGCAGTATTTT. This sequence encodes CASSVAVWGNDDTQYF. V and J are TRBV9 and TRBJ2-3, with no clear D. Per germline, CDR1 SGDLS and CDR2 YYNGEE. The CDR3 consists of 16 residues. V was trimmed by 0 bases and J by 6 bases, leaving 17 bases between them.

V usage is TRBV5-4 and J usage is TRBJ2-3; D unclear. Germline assignment: CDR1 SGHNT and CDR2 YYREEE (reference sequence). V gave up 7 bases and J gave up 6 bases, with 12 bases separating them. There are 12 residues in the CDR3. CDR3 in DNA: TGTGCCAGCCACTCTATTGCGGATACGCAGTATTTT. It is translated as CASHSIADTQYF.

The rearrangement uses TRBV1 and TRBJ2-5. TRBV1 is noted as a pseudogene. The CDR3 is 14 amino acids. DNA of the CDR3: TGCACCAGCAGCCAAGAAGGACCAGAAGAGACCCAGTACTTC. This encodes CTSSQEGPEETQYF.

This clone came up a few times. The genes are TRBV19 and TRBJ1-3, with 7 positions matching TRBD1. V trimming: 7 bases; J trimming: 4 bases; junction bases outside the gene matches: 7. CDR1 and CDR2 from the germline V gene are LNHDA and SQIVND (reference sequence). CDR3 size: 14 residues. CDR3 DNA: TGTGCCAGTACCCCGACAGGGACCGGAAACACCATATATTTT. Translating it yields CASTPTGTGNTIYF.

V is TRBV11-2 and J is TRBJ1-3, with 9 bases lining up with TRBD1. The J segment lost 3 bases and the V segment lost 4 bases, leaving 4 bases of the junction unmatched. The V gene's germline CDR1 is SGHAT and CDR2 FQNNGV. This CDR3 contains 15 residues. The CDR3 here is CASSSNRGLGNTIYF. CDR3 sequence (DNA): TGTGCCAGCAGCTCCAACAGGGGGCTTGGAAACACCATATATTTT.

This chain connects TRBV30 to TRBJ1-2; perhaps TRBD1 as D (5 bases). The germline V gene has CDR1 GTSNPN and CDR2 SVGIG (reference sequence). This CDR3 is 12 amino acids long. Trimming removed 6 bases at V and 7 bases at J, with 15 bases between. In nucleotides, the CDR3 is TGTGCCTGCCCAGGGTTTATAGGTGGCTACACCTTC. This gives the protein CACPGFIGGYTF.

This sequence joins TRBV27 and TRBJ2-3; 13 bases match TRBD2. With V trimmed by 0 bases and J by 2 bases, 8 bases remained unmatched. This CDR3 has 19 amino acids. Germline V gene data show CDR1 as MNHEY and CDR2 as SMNVEV (reference sequence). The CDR3 reads CASSLSGWGLAGLTDTQYF. Here the CDR3 DNA reads TGTGCCAGCAGTTTATCGGGTTGGGGACTAGCGGGACTCACAGATACGCAGTATTTT.

This chain links TRBV24-1 with TRBJ2-1; D might be TRBD2 (7 bases). Per the germline V gene, CDR1 is KGHDR and CDR2 is SFDVKD. With 5 bases removed from V and 7 bases from J, the gap between germline ends came to 17 bases. The CDR3 extends over 15 amino acids. CDR3 sequence (DNA): TGTGCCACCAGTGGACAGGCGGGAGAGTTAAATGAGCAGTTCTTC. It yields the protein CATSGQAGELNEQFF.

This chain uses TRBV6-5 with TRBJ1-6; D not certain. CDR1 MNHEY and CDR2 SVGAGI come from the germline V gene. V was trimmed by 0 bases and J by 4 bases, leaving 4 bases between them. CDR3 size: 14 residues. The CDR3 DNA sequence: TGTGCCAGCAGTTACTCTGGGTATAATTCACCCCTCCACTTT. This sequence encodes CASSYSGYNSPLHF.